Listed here are 8 T cell receptor beta chains from one sample, sequenced in a study of glioma-infiltrating T cells after dendritic cell vaccination. The time point is: after dendritic cell vaccination, including at tumor progression/relapse. Using immunoSEQ multiplex PCR, the repertoire was profiled, and TCRdb retains in-frame clones only, with some absent. Counted here are tens of thousands of clones, roughly four fifths occurring once; the ten biggest clones make up approximately 2%. The starting material was blood, obtained after dendritic cell vaccination. These receptors were collected from a human donor with glioblastoma.

The chain couples TRBV30 to TRBJ1-5; TRBD1 is a possible D gene (5 bases). V shed 3 bases and J shed 2 bases, with 11 bases lying between them. The CDR3 sequence is 14 residues long. Germline loops: CDR1 GTSNPN, CDR2 SVGIG (reference sequence). CDR3 nucleotides: TGTGCCTGGAGCCGCCGCAGGGGCAATCAGCCCCAGCATTTT. As protein: CAWSRRRGNQPQHF.

The chain links TRBV19 to TRBJ2-6, with D uncertain. This CDR3 region has 15 residues. V was cut by 6 bases and J by 4 bases, with 13 bases left in between. Germline V gene lookup returns CDR1 LNHDA and CDR2 SQIVND (reference sequence). The CDR3 loop reads CASRSGFPGANVLTF. CDR3 coding DNA: TGTGCCAGTAGATCGGGTTTCCCGGGGGCCAACGTCCTGACTTTC. Supplemented by reference TRBV19 and TRBJ2-6, the full variable domain reads DGGITQSPKYLFRKEGQNVTLSCEQNLNHDAMYWYRQDPGQGLRLIYYSQIVNDFQKGDIAEGYSVSREKKESFPLTVTSAQKNPTAFYLCASRSGFPGANVLTFGAGSRLTVL.

The chain links TRBV19 to TRBJ2-4; 10 bases are a match to TRBD1. Germline V lookup: CDR1 LNHDA, CDR2 SQIVND (reference sequence). This CDR3 has 18 amino acids. V dropped 4 bases and J dropped 2; count of bases not matched to a gene: 11. CDR3 protein: CASSKVGTGDLTKNIQYF. For the CDR3, the DNA is TGTGCCAGTAGTAAGGTGGGGACAGGGGATCTGACCAAAAACATTCAGTACTTC.

This clone has a single count. The rearrangement links TRBV5-1 to TRBJ1-1; weak D call: TRBD1 (6 bases). Germline CDR1 is SGHRS and CDR2 is YFSETQ. Trimming cost V 3 bases and J 0 bases, with 15 bases left between them. The CDR3 runs 16 residues. For the CDR3, the DNA is TGCGCCAGCAGCTCGGATCGGACAGTCATGAACACTGAAGCTTTCTTT. Translation gives CASSSDRTVMNTEAFF.

This chain uses TRBV6-4 with TRBJ2-1; 10 bases match TRBD2. The CDR3 has 14 residues. J lost 8 bases, V lost 3 bases, and 4 bases had no gene match. Germline V CDR1 and CDR2: MRHNA, SNTAGT. CDR3 amino acids: CASSEGLAGDEQFF. CDR3 DNA sequence: TGTGCCAGCAGTGAGGGTCTAGCGGGAGATGAGCAGTTCTTC.

The chain combines TRBV30 with TRBJ2-2, with 7 bases matching TRBD2. Germline assignment: CDR1 GTSNPN and CDR2 SVGIG (reference sequence). The CDR3 runs to 15 residues. The J segment lost 6 bases and the V segment lost 5 bases, leaving 12 bases of the junction unmatched. The CDR3, as DNA: TGTGCCTGGTCCTTCGGGGGGTCCGCCCCCGGGGAGCTGTTTTTT. This sequence encodes CAWSFGGSAPGELFF.

The chain links TRBV30 to TRBJ1-1; 8 positions agree with TRBD1. Germline V gene lookup returns CDR1 GTSNPN and CDR2 SVGIG (reference sequence). J was trimmed by 4 bases and V by 0 bases; bases with no gene match: 16. The CDR3 covers 18 residues. The CDR3 nucleotides read TGTGCCTGGAGTGTAATTAAGCGGCAGGGGGCGTTGCGCACTGAAGCTTTCTTT. Residues: CAWSVIKRQGALRTEAFF.

This chain connects TRBV30 to TRBJ2-1; D is perhaps TRBD1 (5 bases). The CDR3 loop spans 15 amino acids. V was shortened by 1 base and J by 7 bases, with 17 bases between the two germline ends. Germline values: CDR1 GTSNPN, CDR2 SVGIG (reference sequence). The CDR3 DNA follows: TGTGCCTGGAGTGCCCCATGGGGCCCTTTGAATGAGCAGTTCTTC. Residues: CAWSAPWGPLNEQFF.